The rows below give T cell receptor beta chains drawn from one sample of a study of response to subunit inactivated influenza vaccine. TCRdb analysed the RT-PCR reads with MiXCR anew, one entry per CDR3 protein. The sample consists of 530,000 or so distinct CDR3 sequences, approximately 15% of them appearing once. Specimen: PBMCs from blood, collected about 13 days after vaccination. These receptors were obtained from a man in his fifties or sixties who received an inactivated influenza vaccine. Both conserved end residues are part of each CDR3. The D gene is left open where the match is weak. Not every row has a clone size; where given, it reads once, few, many or a size class.

abundance	v_gene	d_gene	j_gene	len	CDR3aa
NA	TRBV18	TRBD2	TRBJ2-3	14	CASSPPALADTQYF
few	TRBV6-5	NA	TRBJ1-5	17	CASSYSFTGQSNQPQHF
few	TRBV20-1	NA	TRBJ1-1	9	CSARDPRIF
NA	TRBV12-3/TRBV12-4	TRBD2	TRBJ2-1	14	CASCGTRGYNEQFF
many	TRBV10-3	NA	TRBJ2-2	13	CAIRPATAGELFF
few	TRBV19	TRBD2	TRBJ2-1	13	CASSSQRESEQFF
NA	TRBV7-2	TRBD2	TRBJ2-7	13	CASSQGLAGVKYF
NA	TRBV25-1	NA	TRBJ1-3	16	CASSESVGIFGNTIYF
few	TRBV20-1	NA	TRBJ1-5	13	CSAGTGNDQPQHF
few	TRBV30	NA	TRBJ1-2	14	CAWSSGPTNYGYTF
few	TRBV19	NA	TRBJ1-6	15	CASSVRSSYNSPLHF
few	TRBV9	NA	TRBJ2-7	14	CASSPRQSSYEQYF
few	TRBV28	NA	TRBJ1-1	15	CASSSGTRGGTEAFF
NA	TRBV29-1	NA	TRBJ2-5	14	CSAVAGGDTGTQYF
few	TRBV9	NA	TRBJ2-1	15	CASSRRGSSHNEQFF
NA	TRBV15	TRBD1	TRBJ1-5	14	CATSNRDSQESQHF
few	TRBV7-3	NA	TRBJ2-1	15	CASSLNALTYNEQFF
few	TRBV6-2/TRBV6-3	NA	TRBJ2-4	11	CASRLGDIQYF
NA	TRBV28	NA	TRBJ1-2	13	CASSFPGRGGYTF
NA	TRBV3-1	NA	TRBJ2-5	15	CASSQNRGASETQYF
few	TRBV27	NA	TRBJ2-1	14	CASSLIESYNEQFF
few	TRBV6-5	TRBD2	TRBJ2-7	19	CASSYVRGLAGLAHHEQYF
NA	TRBV5-1	NA	TRBJ1-5	15	CASSLEGGDNQPQHF